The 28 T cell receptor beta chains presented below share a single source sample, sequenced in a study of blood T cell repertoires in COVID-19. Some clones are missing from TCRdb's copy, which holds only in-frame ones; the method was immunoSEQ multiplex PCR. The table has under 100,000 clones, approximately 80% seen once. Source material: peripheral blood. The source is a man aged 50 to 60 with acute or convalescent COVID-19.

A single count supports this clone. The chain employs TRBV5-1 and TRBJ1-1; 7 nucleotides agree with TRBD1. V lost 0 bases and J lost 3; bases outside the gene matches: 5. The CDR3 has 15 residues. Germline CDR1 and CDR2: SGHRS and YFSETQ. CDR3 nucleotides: TGCGCCAGCAGCTTGGCCCAGGGGGGATACACTGAAGCTTTCTTT. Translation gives CASSLAQGGYTEAFF.

The CDR3 spells CASSEEGLAGVNEQFF. The DNA for the CDR3 is TGCGCCAGCAGCGAGGAAGGACTAGCGGGAGTCAATGAGCAGTTCTTC. V is TRBV5-1 and J is TRBJ2-1; 13 bases line up with TRBD2. This CDR3 is 16 amino acids long. Germline loops: CDR1 SGHRS, CDR2 YFSETQ. V shed 4 bases and J 6 bases; nucleotides not matched to a gene: 7. Combining the CDR3 with reference TRBV5-1 and TRBJ2-1 gives the whole variable domain KAGVTQTPRYLIKTRGQQVTLSCSPISGHRSVSWYQQTPGQGLQFLFEYFSETQRNKGNFPGRFSGRQFSNSRSEMNVSTLELGDSALYLCASSEEGLAGVNEQFFGPGTRLTVL.

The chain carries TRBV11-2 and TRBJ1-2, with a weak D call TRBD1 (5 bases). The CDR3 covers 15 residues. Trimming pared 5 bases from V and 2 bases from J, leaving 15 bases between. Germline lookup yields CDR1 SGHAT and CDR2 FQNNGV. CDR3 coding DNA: TGTGCCAGCAGCACACTCCAGGGCCCGAACTATGGCTACACCTTC. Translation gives CASSTLQGPNYGYTF. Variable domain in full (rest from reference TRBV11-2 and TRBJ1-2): EAGVAQSPRYKIIEKRQSVAFWCNPISGHATLYWYQQILGQGPKLLIQFQNNGVVDDSQLPKDRFSAERLKGVDSTLKIQPAKLEDSAVYLCASSTLQGPNYGYTFGSGTRLTVV.

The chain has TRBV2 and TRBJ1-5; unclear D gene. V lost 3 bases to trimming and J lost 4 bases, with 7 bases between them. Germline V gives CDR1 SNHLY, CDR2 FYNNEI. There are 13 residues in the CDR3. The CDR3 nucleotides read TGTGCCAGCAGTGATGACTTTAATCAGCCCCAGCATTTT. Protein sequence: CASSDDFNQPQHF.

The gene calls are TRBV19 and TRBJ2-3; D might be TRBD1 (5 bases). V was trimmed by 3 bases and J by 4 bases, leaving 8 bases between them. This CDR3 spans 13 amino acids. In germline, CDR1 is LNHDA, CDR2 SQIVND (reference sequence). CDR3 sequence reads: CASSMQGSDTQYF. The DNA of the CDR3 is TGTGCCAGTAGTATGCAGGGCTCAGATACGCAGTATTTT.

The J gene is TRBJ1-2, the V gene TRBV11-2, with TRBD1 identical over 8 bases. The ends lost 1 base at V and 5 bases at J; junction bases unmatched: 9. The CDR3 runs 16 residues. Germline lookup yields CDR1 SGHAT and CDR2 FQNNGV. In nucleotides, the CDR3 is TGTGCCAGCAGCTTAGTAGATGCAGGGGGCTCTTATGGCTACACCTTC. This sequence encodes CASSLVDAGGSYGYTF.

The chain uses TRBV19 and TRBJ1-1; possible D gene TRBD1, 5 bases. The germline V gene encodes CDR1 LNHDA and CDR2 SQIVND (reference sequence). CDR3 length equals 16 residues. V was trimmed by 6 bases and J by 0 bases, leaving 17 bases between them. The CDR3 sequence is CASRTERGSMNTEAFF. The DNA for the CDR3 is TGTGCCAGTAGAACTGAAAGGGGCTCAATGAACACTGAAGCTTTCTTT.

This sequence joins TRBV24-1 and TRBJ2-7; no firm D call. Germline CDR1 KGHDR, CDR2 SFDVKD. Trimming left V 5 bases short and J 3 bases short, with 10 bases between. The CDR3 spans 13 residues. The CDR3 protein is CATSARHGYEQYF. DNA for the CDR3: TGTGCCACCAGTGCCAGACACGGCTACGAGCAGTACTTC.

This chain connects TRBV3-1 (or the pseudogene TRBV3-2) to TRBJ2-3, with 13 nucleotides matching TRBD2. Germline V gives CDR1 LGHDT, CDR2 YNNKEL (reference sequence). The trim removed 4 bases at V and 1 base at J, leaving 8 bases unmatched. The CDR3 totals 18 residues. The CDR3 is CASSPRLAGGPGTDTQYF. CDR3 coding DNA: TGTGCCAGCAGCCCCAGACTAGCGGGAGGCCCGGGCACAGATACGCAGTATTTT.

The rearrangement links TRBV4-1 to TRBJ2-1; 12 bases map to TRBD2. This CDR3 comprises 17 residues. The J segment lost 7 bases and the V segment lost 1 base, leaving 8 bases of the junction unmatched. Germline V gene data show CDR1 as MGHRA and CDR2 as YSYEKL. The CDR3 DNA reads TGCGCCAGCAGCCAAGGGCCGGCTAGCGGGAGGGAAAATGAGCAGTTCTTC. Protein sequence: CASSQGPASGRENEQFF.

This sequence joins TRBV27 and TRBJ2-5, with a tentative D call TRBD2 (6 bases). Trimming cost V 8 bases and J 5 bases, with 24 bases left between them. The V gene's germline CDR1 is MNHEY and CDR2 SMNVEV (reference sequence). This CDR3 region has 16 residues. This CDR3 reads CASPPGTQPQRETQYF. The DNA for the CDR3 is TGTGCCAGCCCCCCCGGGACTCAACCTCAGAGGGAGACCCAGTACTTC.

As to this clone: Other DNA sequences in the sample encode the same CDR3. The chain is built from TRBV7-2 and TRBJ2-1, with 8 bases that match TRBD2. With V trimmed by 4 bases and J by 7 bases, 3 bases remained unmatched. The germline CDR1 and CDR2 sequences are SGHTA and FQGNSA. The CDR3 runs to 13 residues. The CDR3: CASSSGRENEQFF. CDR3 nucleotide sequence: TGTGCCAGCAGCTCCGGGAGGGAGAATGAGCAGTTCTTC.

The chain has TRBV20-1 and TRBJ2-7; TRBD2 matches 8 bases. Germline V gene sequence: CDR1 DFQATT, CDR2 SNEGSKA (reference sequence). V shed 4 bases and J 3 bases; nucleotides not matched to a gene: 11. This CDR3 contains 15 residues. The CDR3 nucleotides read TGCAGTGCTATTGATCTGGCTAGCGGGCACTACGAGCAGTACTTC. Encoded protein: CSAIDLASGHYEQYF.

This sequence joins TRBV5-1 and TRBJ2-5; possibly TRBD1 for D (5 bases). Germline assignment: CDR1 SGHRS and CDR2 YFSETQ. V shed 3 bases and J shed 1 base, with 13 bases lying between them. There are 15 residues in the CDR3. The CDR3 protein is CASSSQTGLQETQYF. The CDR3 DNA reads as TGCGCCAGCAGCTCGCAAACAGGTCTCCAAGAGACCCAGTACTTC.

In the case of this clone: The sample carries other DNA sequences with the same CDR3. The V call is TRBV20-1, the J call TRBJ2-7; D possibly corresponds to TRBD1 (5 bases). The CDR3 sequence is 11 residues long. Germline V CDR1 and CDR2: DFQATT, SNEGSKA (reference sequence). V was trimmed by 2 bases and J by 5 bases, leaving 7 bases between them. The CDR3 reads CSARWGDEQYF. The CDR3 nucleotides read TGCAGTGCTAGATGGGGCGACGAGCAGTACTTC.

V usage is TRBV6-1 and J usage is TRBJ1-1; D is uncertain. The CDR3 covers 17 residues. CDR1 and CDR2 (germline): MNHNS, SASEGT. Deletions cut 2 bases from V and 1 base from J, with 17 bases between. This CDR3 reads CASSERPPKGRNTEAFF. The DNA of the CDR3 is TGTGCCAGCAGTGAACGGCCCCCAAAAGGGAGGAACACTGAAGCTTTCTTT.

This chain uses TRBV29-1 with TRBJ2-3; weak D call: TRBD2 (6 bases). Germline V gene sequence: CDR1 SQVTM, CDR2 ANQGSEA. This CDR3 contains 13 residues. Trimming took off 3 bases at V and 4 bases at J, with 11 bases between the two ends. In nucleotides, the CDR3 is TGCAGCGTTGAGGTATGGGACTCAGATACGCAGTATTTT. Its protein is CSVEVWDSDTQYF.

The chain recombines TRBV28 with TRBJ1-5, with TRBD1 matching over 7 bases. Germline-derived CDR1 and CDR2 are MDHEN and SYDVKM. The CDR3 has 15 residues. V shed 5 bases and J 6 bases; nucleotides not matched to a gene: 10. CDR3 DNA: TGTGCCAGCAGTCTCATATCAGGGGGGCGTCAGCCCCAGCATTTT. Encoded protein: CASSLISGGRQPQHF. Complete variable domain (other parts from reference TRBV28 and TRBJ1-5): DVKVTQSSRYLVKRTGEKVFLECVQDMDHENMFWYRQDPGLGLRLIYFSYDVKMKEKGDIPEGYSVSREKKERFSLILESASTNQTSMYLCASSLISGGRQPQHFGDGTRLSIL.

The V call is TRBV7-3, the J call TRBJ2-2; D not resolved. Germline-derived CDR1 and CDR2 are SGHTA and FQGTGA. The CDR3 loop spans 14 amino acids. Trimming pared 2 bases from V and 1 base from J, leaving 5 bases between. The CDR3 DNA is TGTGCCAGCAGCTTATCCAGGAACACCGGGGAGCTGTTTTTT. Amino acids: CASSLSRNTGELFF. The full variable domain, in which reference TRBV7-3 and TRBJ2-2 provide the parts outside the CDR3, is GAGVSQTPSNKVTEKGKYVELRCDPISGHTALYWYRQSLGQGPEFLIYFQGTGAADDSGLPNDRFFAVRPEGSVSTLKIQRTERGDSAVYLCASSLSRNTGELFFGEGSRLTVL.

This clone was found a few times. In nucleotides, the CDR3 is TGTGCCAGCAGTTATGCGAGGTTCTCCTACAATGAGCAGTTCTTC. As protein: CASSYARFSYNEQFF. The rearrangement joins TRBV6-2 or TRBV6-3 to TRBJ2-1; no reliable D call. V was cut by 3 bases and J by 0 bases, with 9 bases left in between. CDR3 length equals 15 residues. Per germline, CDR1 MNHEY and CDR2 SVGEGT.

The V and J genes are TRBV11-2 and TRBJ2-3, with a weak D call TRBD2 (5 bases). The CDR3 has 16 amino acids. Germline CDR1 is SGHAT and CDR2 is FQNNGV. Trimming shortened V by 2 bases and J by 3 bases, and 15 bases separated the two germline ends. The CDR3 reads CASSLLWEQGTDTQYF. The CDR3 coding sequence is TGTGCCAGCAGCTTATTATGGGAGCAAGGGACAGATACGCAGTATTTT.

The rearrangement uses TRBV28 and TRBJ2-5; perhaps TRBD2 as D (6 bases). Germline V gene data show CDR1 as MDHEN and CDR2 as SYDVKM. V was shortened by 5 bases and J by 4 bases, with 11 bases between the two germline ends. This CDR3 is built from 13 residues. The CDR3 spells CASSPPSVETQYF. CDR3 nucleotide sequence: TGTGCCAGCAGTCCCCCTAGCGTAGAGACCCAGTACTTC.

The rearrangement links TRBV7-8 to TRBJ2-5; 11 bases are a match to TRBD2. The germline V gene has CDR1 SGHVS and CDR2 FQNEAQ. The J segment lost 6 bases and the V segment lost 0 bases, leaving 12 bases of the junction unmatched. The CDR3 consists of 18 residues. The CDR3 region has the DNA TGTGCCAGCAGCTTAGCGTTAGCGGGAGGGCCGAATCAAAAGACCCAGTACTTC. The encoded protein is CASSLALAGGPNQKTQYF.

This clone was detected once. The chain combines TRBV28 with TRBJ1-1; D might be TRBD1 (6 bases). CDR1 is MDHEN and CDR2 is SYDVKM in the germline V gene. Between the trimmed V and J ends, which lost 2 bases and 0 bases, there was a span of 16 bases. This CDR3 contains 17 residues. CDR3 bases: TGTGCCAGCAGTTTACACGAGGGGGTTGGCCTGAACACTGAAGCTTTCTTT. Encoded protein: CASSLHEGVGLNTEAFF.

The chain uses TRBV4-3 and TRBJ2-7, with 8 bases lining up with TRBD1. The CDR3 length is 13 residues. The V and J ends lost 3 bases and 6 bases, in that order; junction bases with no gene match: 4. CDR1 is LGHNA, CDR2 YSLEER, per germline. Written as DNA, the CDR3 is TGCGCCAGCAGCCAGGACAGGGCGGGCGAGCAGTACTTC. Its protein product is CASSQDRAGEQYF.

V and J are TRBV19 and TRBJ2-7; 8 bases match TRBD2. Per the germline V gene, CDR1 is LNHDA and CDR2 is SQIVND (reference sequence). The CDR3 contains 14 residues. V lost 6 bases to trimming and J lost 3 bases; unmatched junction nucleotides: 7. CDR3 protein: CASSPGLVNYEQYF. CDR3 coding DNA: TGTGCCAGTAGCCCGGGACTAGTGAACTACGAGCAGTACTTC. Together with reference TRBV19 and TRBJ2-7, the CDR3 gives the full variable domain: DGGITQSPKYLFRKEGQNVTLSCEQNLNHDAMYWYRQDPGQGLRLIYYSQIVNDFQKGDIAEGYSVSREKKESFPLTVTSAQKNPTAFYLCASSPGLVNYEQYFGPGTRLTVT.

The CDR3: CASSLGRAGYNEQFF. The CDR3 DNA sequence: TGTGCCAGCAGCTTAGGGAGGGCGGGGTACAATGAGCAGTTCTTC. The chain recombines TRBV7-2 with TRBJ2-1; D perhaps matches TRBD2 (6 bases). The length of the CDR3 is 15 residues. V lost 1 base to trimming and J lost 4 bases, with 11 bases between them. Looked up from germline, CDR1 is SGHTA and CDR2 is FQGNSA.

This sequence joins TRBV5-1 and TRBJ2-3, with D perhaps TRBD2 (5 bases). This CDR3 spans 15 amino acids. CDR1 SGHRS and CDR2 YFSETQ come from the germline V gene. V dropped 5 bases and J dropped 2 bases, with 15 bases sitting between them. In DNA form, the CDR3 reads TGCGCCAGCAGGAGGGAAGAATTTAACACAGATACGCAGTATTTT. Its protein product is CASRREEFNTDTQYF.